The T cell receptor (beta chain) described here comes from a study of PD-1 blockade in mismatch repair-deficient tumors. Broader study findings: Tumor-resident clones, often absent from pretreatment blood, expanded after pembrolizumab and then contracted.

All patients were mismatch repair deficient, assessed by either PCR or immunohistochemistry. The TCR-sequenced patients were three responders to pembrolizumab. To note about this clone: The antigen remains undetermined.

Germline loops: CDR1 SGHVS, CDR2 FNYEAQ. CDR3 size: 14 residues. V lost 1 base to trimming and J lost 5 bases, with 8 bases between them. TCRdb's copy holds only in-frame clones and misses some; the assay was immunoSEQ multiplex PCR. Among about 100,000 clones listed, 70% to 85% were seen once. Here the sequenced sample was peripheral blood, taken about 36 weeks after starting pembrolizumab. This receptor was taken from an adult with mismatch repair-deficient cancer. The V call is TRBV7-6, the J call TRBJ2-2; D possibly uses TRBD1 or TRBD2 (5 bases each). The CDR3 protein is CASSLVGETGELFF. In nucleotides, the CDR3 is TGTGCCAGCAGCTTAGTGGGGGAGACCGGGGAGCTGTTTTTT.